The subject of this entry is one T cell receptor beta chain. One junction end disagrees with the germline gene, perhaps due to a read error. Time point here: healthy volunteer bleed at 6 weeks. Someone pulled total RNA out of unfractionated whole blood. During construction of the library, unique molecular identifiers were attached to individual cDNA molecules for quantitative, reproducible TCR counting. TCRdb re-called the RACE reads through MiXCR, storing one row per CDR3 protein. The sample yields fewer than 85,000 distinct CDR3 sequences, 8.5% to 10% seen once. The data were taken from a study of human T cells and chemical hapten exposure. This CDR3 contains 13 residues. CDR1 MNHEY and CDR2 SMNVEV come from the germline V gene (reference sequence).

The genes are TRBV27 and TRBJ2-2; D possibly corresponds to TRBD1 (5 bases). Source material: whole blood. The receptor's source is a female donor in good health. Some clones in this sample may be carry-over from other donors' samples. This CDR3 reads CTSRAYAGGELFF. CDR3 nucleotide sequence: TGTACCAGCAGGGCTTACGCCGGCGGGGAGCTGTTTTTT.